This TCR beta chain derives from a study of shared clonotypes between healthy human individuals. Germline assignment: CDR1 ENHRY and CDR2 SYGVKD. This CDR3 is built from 13 residues. Trimming took 10 bases from V and 3 from J, leaving 16 bases between them. This table comes from immunoSEQ multiplex PCR, and its TCRdb copy is limited to in-frame clones, with some not included. The sample carries around 500,000 clones, 60% to 85% recorded once. Sequencing input: PBMCs. This clonotype was sampled from a middle-aged woman in good health. Some clones in this sample may be carry-over from other donors' samples. The chain has TRBV10-3 and TRBJ2-7, with a possible D match to TRBD1 (5 bases). For the CDR3, the DNA is TGTGCCACTGCAGGGTCCTTGGTCTACGAGCAGTACTTC. It encodes CATAGSLVYEQYF.